These T cell receptor beta chains were read from a single sample in a study of blood T cell repertoires in COVID-19. Data came from immunoSEQ multiplex PCR; TCRdb stores just in-frame clones and leaves some out. Among some 290,000 clones listed, approximately 87% were seen once. Input material: peripheral blood. These receptor sequences come from a woman in her 30s with COVID-19, enrolled during active disease. The CDR3 runs from the conserved cysteine through the conserved F or W. The D gene is left open where the match is weak.

>-|TRBV29-1
CSVEQGRGYTEAFF
>TRBD1|TRBV5-5
CASSSGQGHTEAFF
>TRBD2|TRBV6-5
CASSRGGLYEQYF
>-|TRBV5-6
CASSFSGTAGEQYF
>TRBD1|TRBV7-8
CASSLFGKGGHEQYF
>-|TRBV7-3
CASSLTVGGAQYF
>-|TRBV29-1
CSSTLGGNTEAFF
>-|TRBV2
CASSDGGLSQPQHF
>-|TRBV12-3/TRBV12-4
CASGGEVPEAFF
>TRBD1|TRBV6-1
CASSEIETGGSPLHF